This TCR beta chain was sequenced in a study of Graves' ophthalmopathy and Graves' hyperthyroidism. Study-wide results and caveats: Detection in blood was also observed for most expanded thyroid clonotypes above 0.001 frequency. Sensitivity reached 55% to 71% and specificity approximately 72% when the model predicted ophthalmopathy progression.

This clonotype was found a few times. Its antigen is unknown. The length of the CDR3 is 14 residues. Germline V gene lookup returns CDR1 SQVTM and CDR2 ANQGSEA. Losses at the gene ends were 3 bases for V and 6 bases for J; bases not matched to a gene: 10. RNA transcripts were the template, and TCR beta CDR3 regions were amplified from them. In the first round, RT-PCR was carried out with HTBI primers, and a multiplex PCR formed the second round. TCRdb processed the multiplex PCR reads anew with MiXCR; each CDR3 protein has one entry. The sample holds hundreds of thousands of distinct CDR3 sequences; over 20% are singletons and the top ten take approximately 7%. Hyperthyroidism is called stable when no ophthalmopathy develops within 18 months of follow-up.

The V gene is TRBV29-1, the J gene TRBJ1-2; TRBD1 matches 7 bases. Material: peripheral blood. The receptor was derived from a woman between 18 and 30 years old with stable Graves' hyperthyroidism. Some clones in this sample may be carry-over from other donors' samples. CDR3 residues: CSVEVGGGGNGYTF. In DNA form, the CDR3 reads TGCAGCGTTGAGGTTGGAGGGGGCGGGAATGGCTACACCTTC.